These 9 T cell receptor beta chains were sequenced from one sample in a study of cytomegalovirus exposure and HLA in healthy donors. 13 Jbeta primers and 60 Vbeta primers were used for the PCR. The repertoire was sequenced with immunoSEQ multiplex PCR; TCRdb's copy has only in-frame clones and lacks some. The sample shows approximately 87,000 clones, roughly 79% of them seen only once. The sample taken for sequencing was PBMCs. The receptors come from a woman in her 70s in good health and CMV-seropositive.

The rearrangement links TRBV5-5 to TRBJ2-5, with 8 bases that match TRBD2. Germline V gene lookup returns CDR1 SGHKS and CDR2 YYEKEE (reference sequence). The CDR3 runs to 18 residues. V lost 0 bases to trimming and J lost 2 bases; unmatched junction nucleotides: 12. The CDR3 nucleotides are TGTGCCAGCAGCTTGGCAGGGCTAGCGGGCTCGTATCAAGAGACCCAGTACTTC. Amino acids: CASSLAGLAGSYQETQYF.

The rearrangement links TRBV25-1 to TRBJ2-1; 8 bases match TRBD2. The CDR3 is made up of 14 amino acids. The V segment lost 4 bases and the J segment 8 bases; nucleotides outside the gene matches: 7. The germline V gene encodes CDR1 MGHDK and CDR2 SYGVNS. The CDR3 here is CASSGIAGFYEQFF. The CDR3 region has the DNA TGTGCCAGCAGTGGGATAGCGGGATTCTATGAGCAGTTCTTC.

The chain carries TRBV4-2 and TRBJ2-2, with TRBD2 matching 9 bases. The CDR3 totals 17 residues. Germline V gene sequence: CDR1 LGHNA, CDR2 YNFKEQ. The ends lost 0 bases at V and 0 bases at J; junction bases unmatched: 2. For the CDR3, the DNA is TGTGCCAGCAGCCAAGATCCTAGCGGGACGAACACCGGGGAGCTGTTTTTT. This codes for CASSQDPSGTNTGELFF.

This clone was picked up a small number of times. The DNA of the CDR3 is TGCGCCAGCAGCCTAGACCGGGACAGTCTCACCGGGGAGCTGTTTTTT. Encoded protein: CASSLDRDSLTGELFF. V and J are TRBV4-3 and TRBJ2-2, with TRBD1 identical over 7 bases. Germline loops: CDR1 LGHNA, CDR2 YSLEER. Losses at the gene ends were 4 bases for V and 4 bases for J; bases not matched to a gene: 9. This CDR3 contains 16 residues.

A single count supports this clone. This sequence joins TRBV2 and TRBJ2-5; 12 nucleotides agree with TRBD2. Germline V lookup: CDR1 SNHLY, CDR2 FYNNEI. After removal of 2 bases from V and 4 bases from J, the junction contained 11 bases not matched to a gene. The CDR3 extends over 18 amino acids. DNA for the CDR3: TGTGCCAGCAGTGAATCCCCGACTAGCGGGAGACTGGGAGAGACCCAGTACTTC. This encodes CASSESPTSGRLGETQYF.

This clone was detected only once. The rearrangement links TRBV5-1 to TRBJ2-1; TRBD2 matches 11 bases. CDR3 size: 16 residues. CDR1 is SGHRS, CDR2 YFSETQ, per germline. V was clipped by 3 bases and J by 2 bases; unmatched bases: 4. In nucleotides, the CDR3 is TGCGCCAGCAGCTCCGGACTAGCGGGTACCTACAATGAGCAGTTCTTC. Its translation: CASSSGLAGTYNEQFF.

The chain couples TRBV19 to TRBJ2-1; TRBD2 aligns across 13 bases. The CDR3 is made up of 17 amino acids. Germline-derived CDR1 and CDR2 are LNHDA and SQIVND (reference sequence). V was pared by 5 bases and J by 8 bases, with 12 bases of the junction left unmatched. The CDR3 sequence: CASSVRRLAGGGDEQFF. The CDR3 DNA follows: TGTGCCAGTAGTGTCCGGCGACTAGCGGGAGGAGGGGATGAGCAGTTCTTC.

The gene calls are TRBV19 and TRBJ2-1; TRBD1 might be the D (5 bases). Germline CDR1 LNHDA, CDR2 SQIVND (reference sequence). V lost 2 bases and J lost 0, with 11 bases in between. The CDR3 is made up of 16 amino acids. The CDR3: CASSIRAGNSYNEQFF. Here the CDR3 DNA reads TGTGCCAGTAGTATAAGGGCAGGGAACTCCTACAATGAGCAGTTCTTC. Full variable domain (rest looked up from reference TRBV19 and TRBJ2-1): DGGITQSPKYLFRKEGQNVTLSCEQNLNHDAMYWYRQDPGQGLRLIYYSQIVNDFQKGDIAEGYSVSREKKESFPLTVTSAQKNPTAFYLCASSIRAGNSYNEQFFGPGTRLTVL.

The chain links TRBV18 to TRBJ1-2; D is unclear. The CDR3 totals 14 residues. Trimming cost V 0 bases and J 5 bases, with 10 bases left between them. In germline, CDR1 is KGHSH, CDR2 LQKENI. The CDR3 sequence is CASSPPKSSYGYTF. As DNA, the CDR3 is TGTGCCAGCTCACCACCTAAGTCGAGTTATGGCTACACCTTC.